This entry is about one T cell receptor beta chain. A much larger clone is a single base away; this may be a read error. This entry comes from a study of blood T cells in healthy people across ages. Combining a sample-barcoded 5' primer with a J-beta primer mix, a second PCR ran for roughly 7 to 11 cycles. MiXCR was run by TCRdb on the 5' RACE reads, yielding one entry per CDR3 protein. The table records some 890,000 distinct CDR3 sequences, under 35% of them present only once. Germline V gene data show CDR1 as MNHEY and CDR2 as SMNVEV (reference sequence). The CDR3 consists of 14 residues. J lost 7 bases, V lost 5 bases, and 8 bases had no gene match. This same sample was also part of a study on T cells of mothers and their children.

V gene TRBV27 combines with J gene TRBJ2-5, with 9 bases aligning to TRBD2. This receptor was identified in a woman aged 40 to 50 in good health. Sequenced: blood. This CDR3 reads CASSMGLAGRTQYF. The CDR3, as DNA: TGTGCCAGCAGTATGGGACTAGCTGGAAGGACCCAGTACTTC.